The following is a T cell receptor (beta chain) sequence with its context. Its antigen remains unidentified. Sequence at one end of the junction differs from germline and may be a read error. Some clones are missing from TCRdb's copy, which holds only in-frame ones; the method was immunoSEQ multiplex PCR. The repertoire consists of around 43,000 clones, with approximately 91% occurring once and the leading ten covering roughly 4.7%. Anyone treated within the previous three months was excluded. The data were taken from a study of resident and recirculating memory T cells in vitiligo. Findings of the study overall: Vitiligo lesions lacked a unique dominant clone, and clonality varied. Sequences differed between biopsy sites and patients, suggesting private specificity.

The material sequenced was blood. The sequence came from a male donor with vitiligo.

As DNA, the CDR3 is TGTGCCAGCAGCTCGTTCGGGGTGTTT. It codes for CASSSFGVF. The rearrangement links TRBV7-9 to TRBJ1-2; D ambiguous. Germline V lookup: CDR1 SEHNR, CDR2 FQNEAQ (reference sequence). The CDR3 loop spans 9 amino acids.